This passage covers 2 T cell receptor beta chains from one sample sequenced in a study of OX40 agonist ivuxolimab in advanced cancers. The library came from the immunoSEQ multiplex PCR assay. The table was pulled from immuneACCESS by TCRdb, which kept in-frame rearrangements only. Such tables lose some clones; where checked, under half of the loss comes from unresolved V genes, and the rest has no known cause. The sample data list under 20,000 clones, and almost 85% of these were observed just once. The leading ten clones occupy around three quarters of the sample. The sequenced sample was CD4+ or CD8+ T cells sorted from blood, obtained in a trial of the OX40 agonist ivuxolimab. These receptors were collected from an adult with an advanced solid tumor such as melanoma, head and neck, liver or kidney cancer.

The table lists this clone with a count of one. The chain uses TRBV4-3 and TRBJ2-1; TRBD2 matches 8 bases. With V trimmed by 1 base and J by 5 bases, 19 bases remained unmatched. Germline V gene sequence: CDR1 LGHNA, CDR2 YSLEER. CDR3 length equals 20 residues. The CDR3 nucleotides read TGCGCCAGCAGCCAAGTTAAATATGGGGTAGCGGGGAGTGTAGACAATGAGCAGTTCTTC. It codes for CASSQVKYGVAGSVDNEQFF.

This sequence joins TRBV4-3 and TRBJ1-1, with D possibly being TRBD1 (5 bases). Germline V lookup: CDR1 LGHNA, CDR2 YSLEER. CDR3 length equals 13 residues. Trimming removed 6 bases at V and 4 bases at J, with 12 bases between. CDR3 sequence reads: CASSDGAGTEAFF. CDR3 bases: TGCGCCAGCAGTGATGGGGCTGGCACTGAAGCTTTCTTT.